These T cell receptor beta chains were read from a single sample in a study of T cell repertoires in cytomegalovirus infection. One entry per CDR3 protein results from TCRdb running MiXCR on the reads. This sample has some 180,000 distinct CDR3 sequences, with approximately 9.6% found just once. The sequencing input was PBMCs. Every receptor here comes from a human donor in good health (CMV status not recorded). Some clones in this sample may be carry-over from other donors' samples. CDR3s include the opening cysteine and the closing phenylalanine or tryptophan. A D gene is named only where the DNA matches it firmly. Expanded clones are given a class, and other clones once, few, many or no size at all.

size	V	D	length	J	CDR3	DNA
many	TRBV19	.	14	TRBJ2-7	CASSWTQPPYEQYF	TGTGCCAGTAGTTGGACACAACCACCCTACGAGCAGTACTTC
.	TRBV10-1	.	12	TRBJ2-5	CASSGFGETQYF	TGCGCCAGCAGTGGCTTCGGAGAGACCCAGTACTTC
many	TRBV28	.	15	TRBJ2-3	CASAPPGRGTDTQYF	TGTGCCAGCGCACCCCCTGGGCGGGGCACAGATACGCAGTATTTT
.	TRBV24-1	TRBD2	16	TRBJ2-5	CATSDFTSGNRETQYF	TGTGCCACCAGTGATTTTACTAGCGGGAATCGAGAGACCCAGTACTTC
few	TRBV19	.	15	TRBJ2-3	CASSMDDIGTDTQYF	TGTGCCAGTAGTATGGACGATATCGGCACAGATACGCAGTATTTT
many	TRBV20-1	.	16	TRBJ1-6	CSASRPSTPNNSPLHF	TGCAGTGCTAGCCGTCCCTCGACCCCTAATAATTCACCCCTCCACTTT
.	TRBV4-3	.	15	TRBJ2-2	CASSLALSGAGELFF	TGCGCCAGCAGTCTAGCGTTGTCTGGAGCCGGGGAGCTGTTTTTT
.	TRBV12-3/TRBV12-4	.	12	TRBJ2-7	CASSLLGDEQYF	TGTGCCAGCAGTTTACTCGGGGACGAGCAGTACTTC
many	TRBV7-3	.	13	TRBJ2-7	CASSLKTGDEQYF	TGTGCCAGCAGCTTAAAAACGGGAGACGAGCAGTACTTC
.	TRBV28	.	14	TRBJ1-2	CASSLEGFGYGYTF	TGTGCCAGCTCCCTCGAAGGGTTCGGCTATGGCTACACCTTC
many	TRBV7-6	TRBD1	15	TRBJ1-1	CASSFKTGTGAEAFF	TGTGCCAGCAGCTTCAAGACAGGGACGGGGGCTGAAGCTTTCTTT
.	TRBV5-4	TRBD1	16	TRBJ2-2	CASSLKGQGITGELFF	TGTGCCAGCAGCTTGAAGGGACAGGGCATCACCGGGGAGCTGTTTTTT
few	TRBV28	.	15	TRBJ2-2	CASSPPGPNTGELFF	TGTGCCAGCAGCCCCCCGGGACCTAACACCGGGGAGCTGTTTTTT
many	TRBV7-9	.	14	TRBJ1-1	CASSLDLQGTEAFF	TGTGCCAGCAGCTTAGACCTCCAGGGGACTGAAGCTTTCTTT
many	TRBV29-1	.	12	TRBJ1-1	CSVAPKVTEAFF	TGCAGCGTAGCACCCAAAGTTACTGAAGCTTTCTTT
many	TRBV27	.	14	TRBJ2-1	CASSFVDRRNEQFF	TGTGCCAGCAGTTTCGTAGACCGGAGGAATGAGCAGTTCTTC